This T cell receptor beta chain was obtained from a study of post-analysis software for immune sequencing data. Every TCR beta cDNA library bore unique molecular identifiers. TCRdb independently ran MiXCR on the PCR reads; one entry per CDR3 protein. The table has about 400,000 distinct CDR3 sequences, less than 40% seen once; the top ten hold under 15%. The CDR3 runs 14 residues. The germline V gene encodes CDR1 DFQATT and CDR2 SNEGSKA (reference sequence). V lost 7 bases and J lost 4, with 17 bases in between. Remarks on this clonotype: The antigen remains unidentified.

Study results and limitations: The study found TRBV5-6, TRBV5-1 and TRBV20-1 among roughly 5 TRBV segments more frequent in patients than controls.

This chain uses TRBV20-1 with TRBJ1-5, with D possibly matching TRBD1 (6 bases). Sequenced sample: blood. The sequence was obtained from a girl aged 5-17 years with multiple sclerosis. CDR3: CSVLETGRNQPQHF. The CDR3 bases are TGCAGTGTTTTAGAAACAGGGCGGAATCAGCCCCAGCATTTT.